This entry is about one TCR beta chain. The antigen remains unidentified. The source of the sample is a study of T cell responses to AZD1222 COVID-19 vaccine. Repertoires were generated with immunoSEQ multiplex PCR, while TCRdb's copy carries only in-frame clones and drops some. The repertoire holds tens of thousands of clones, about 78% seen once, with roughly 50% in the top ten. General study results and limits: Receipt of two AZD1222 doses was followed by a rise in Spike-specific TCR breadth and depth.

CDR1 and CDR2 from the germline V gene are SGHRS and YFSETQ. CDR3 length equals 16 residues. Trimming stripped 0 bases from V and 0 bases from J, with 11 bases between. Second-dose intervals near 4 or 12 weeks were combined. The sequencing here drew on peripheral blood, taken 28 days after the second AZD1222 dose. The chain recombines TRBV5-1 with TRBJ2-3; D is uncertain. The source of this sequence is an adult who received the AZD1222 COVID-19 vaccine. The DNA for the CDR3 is TGCGCCAGCAGCTTGGTTGGTGCTGCTAGCACAGATACGCAGTATTTT. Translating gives CASSLVGAASTDTQYF.